Listed below are T cell receptor beta chains from one sample, sequenced in a study of CD8 T cells in ankylosing spondylitis. TCRdb analysed the 5' RACE reads with MiXCR anew, one entry per CDR3 protein. The sample contains about 140,000 distinct CDR3 sequences, approximately 8.4% of which appear only once. The sequenced sample consisted of synovial fluid, either unsorted or a sorted T cell fraction (not recorded which). The receptors were gathered from a male donor with ankylosing spondylitis. CDR3s include the opening cysteine and the closing phenylalanine or tryptophan. The order of the fields is CDR3 protein, CDR3 DNA, J gene, D gene, clone size, V gene. A D gene is named only where the DNA matches it firmly. Only some rows state a clone size, as once, few, many or a class for expanded clones.

CDR3aa: CASRRGGPETQYF; CDR3nt: TGCGCCAGTCGCCGGGGGGGCCCAGAGACCCAGTACTTC; j_gene: TRBJ2-5; d_gene: TRBD2; abundance: many; v_gene: TRBV5-1
CDR3aa: CASSQVGADTQYF; CDR3nt: TGCGCCAGCAGCCAAGTAGGGGCAGATACGCAGTATTTT; j_gene: TRBJ2-3; d_gene: -; abundance: few; v_gene: TRBV4-3
CDR3aa: CATSPSGKGSSYNEQFF; CDR3nt: TGTGCCACCAGTCCTAGCGGGAAGGGGAGCTCCTACAATGAGCAGTTCTTC; j_gene: TRBJ2-1; d_gene: TRBD2; abundance: -; v_gene: TRBV24-1
CDR3aa: CASALDRGYEQYF; CDR3nt: TGTGCTAGTGCTCTGGACAGGGGATACGAGCAGTACTTC; j_gene: TRBJ2-7; d_gene: TRBD1; abundance: many; v_gene: TRBV12-5
CDR3aa: CSAPGLAGHEQFF; CDR3nt: TGCAGTGCTCCCGGACTAGCTGGTCATGAGCAGTTCTTC; j_gene: TRBJ2-1; d_gene: TRBD2; abundance: few; v_gene: TRBV20-1
CDR3aa: CASKRGQSLYNEQFF; CDR3nt: TGTGCCAGCAAGAGGGGACAGAGCCTCTACAATGAGCAGTTCTTC; j_gene: TRBJ2-1; d_gene: TRBD1; abundance: few; v_gene: TRBV7-8
CDR3aa: CSVADSGANVLTF; CDR3nt: TGCAGCGTTGCGGACTCTGGGGCCAACGTCCTGACTTTC; j_gene: TRBJ2-6; d_gene: -; abundance: -; v_gene: TRBV29-1
CDR3aa: CASRSREGANEKLFF; CDR3nt: TGTGCCAGCAGGAGTCGGGAGGGCGCAAATGAAAAACTGTTTTTT; j_gene: TRBJ1-4; d_gene: -; abundance: few; v_gene: TRBV6-1
CDR3aa: CAISESPGQTYEQYF; CDR3nt: TGTGCCATCAGTGAGTCTCCGGGACAGACCTACGAGCAGTACTTC; j_gene: TRBJ2-7; d_gene: TRBD1; abundance: -; v_gene: TRBV10-3
CDR3aa: CASSLGTGTYNEQFF; CDR3nt: TGCGCCAGCAGCTTGGGGACAGGGACGTACAATGAGCAGTTCTTC; j_gene: TRBJ2-1; d_gene: TRBD1; abundance: many; v_gene: TRBV5-1
CDR3aa: CASSSNTAGETQYF; CDR3nt: TGTGCCAGCAGCTCAAATACCGCAGGGGAGACCCAGTACTTC; j_gene: TRBJ2-5; d_gene: -; abundance: -; v_gene: TRBV5-4
CDR3aa: CASSYSSGSSYEQYF; CDR3nt: TGTGCCAGCAGTTACTCTAGCGGGTCCTCCTACGAGCAGTACTTC; j_gene: TRBJ2-7; d_gene: TRBD2; abundance: -; v_gene: TRBV6-5
CDR3aa: CSAYTSYTGELFF; CDR3nt: TGCAGTGCCTATACATCATACACCGGGGAGCTGTTTTTT; j_gene: TRBJ2-2; d_gene: -; abundance: many; v_gene: TRBV20-1
CDR3aa: CASSVHREAGELFF; CDR3nt: TGTGCCAGCAGCGTCCACAGGGAGGCCGGGGAGCTGTTTTTT; j_gene: TRBJ2-2; d_gene: -; abundance: few; v_gene: TRBV7-2
CDR3aa: CASSLERASGGRTYEQYF; CDR3nt: TGTGCCAGCAGCTTAGAAAGGGCTAGCGGGGGCCGCACCTACGAGCAGTACTTC; j_gene: TRBJ2-7; d_gene: TRBD2; abundance: -; v_gene: TRBV11-2
CDR3aa: CASSPVLFNQPQHF; CDR3nt: TGTGCCAGCAGTCCCGTTCTCTTCAATCAGCCCCAGCATTTT; j_gene: TRBJ1-5; d_gene: -; abundance: few; v_gene: TRBV28
CDR3aa: CASSQGLATVETQYF; CDR3nt: TGTGCCAGCTCACAGGGACTAGCGACGGTGGAGACCCAGTACTTC; j_gene: TRBJ2-5; d_gene: TRBD2; abundance: -; v_gene: TRBV18
CDR3aa: CSAVGPGQPQHF; CDR3nt: TGCAGTGCCGTAGGGCCGGGGCAGCCCCAGCATTTT; j_gene: TRBJ1-5; d_gene: -; abundance: -; v_gene: TRBV20-1
CDR3aa: CATSDSRRGASNTQYF; CDR3nt: TGTGCCACCAGTGACTCCCGGCGGGGAGCCTCCAATACGCAGTATTTT; j_gene: TRBJ2-3; d_gene: -; abundance: many; v_gene: TRBV24-1
CDR3aa: CASSQPGGRSGANVLTF; CDR3nt: TGTGCCAGCAGTCAACCGGGGGGACGCTCTGGGGCCAACGTCCTGACTTTC; j_gene: TRBJ2-6; d_gene: TRBD2; abundance: few; v_gene: TRBV6-1